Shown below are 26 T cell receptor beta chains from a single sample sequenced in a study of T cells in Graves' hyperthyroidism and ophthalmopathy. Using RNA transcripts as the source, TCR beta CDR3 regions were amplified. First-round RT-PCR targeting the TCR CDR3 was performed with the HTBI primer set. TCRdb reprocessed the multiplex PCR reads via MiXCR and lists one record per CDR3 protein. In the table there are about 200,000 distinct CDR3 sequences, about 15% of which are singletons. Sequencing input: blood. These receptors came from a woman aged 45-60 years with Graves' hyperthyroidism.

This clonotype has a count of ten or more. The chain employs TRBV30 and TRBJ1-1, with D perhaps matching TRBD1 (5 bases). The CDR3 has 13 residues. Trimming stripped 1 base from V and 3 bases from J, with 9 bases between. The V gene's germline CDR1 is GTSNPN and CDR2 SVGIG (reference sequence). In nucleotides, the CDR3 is TGTGCCTGGAGTGAGTGGGGGGACACTGAAGCTTTCTTT. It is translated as CAWSEWGDTEAFF.

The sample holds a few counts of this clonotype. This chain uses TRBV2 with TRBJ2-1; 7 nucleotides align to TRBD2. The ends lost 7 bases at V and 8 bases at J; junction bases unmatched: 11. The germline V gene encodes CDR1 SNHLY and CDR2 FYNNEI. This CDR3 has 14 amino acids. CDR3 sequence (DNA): TGTGCCAGCAAGGAGTTGCGGGAGATTCATGAGCAGTTCTTC. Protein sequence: CASKELREIHEQFF.

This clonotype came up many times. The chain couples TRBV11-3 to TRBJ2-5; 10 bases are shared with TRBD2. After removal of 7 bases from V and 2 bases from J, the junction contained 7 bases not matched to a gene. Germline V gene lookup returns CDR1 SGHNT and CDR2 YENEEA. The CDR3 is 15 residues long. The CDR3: CASTATSGYQETQYF. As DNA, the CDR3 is TGTGCCAGCACCGCGACTAGCGGGTATCAAGAGACCCAGTACTTC.

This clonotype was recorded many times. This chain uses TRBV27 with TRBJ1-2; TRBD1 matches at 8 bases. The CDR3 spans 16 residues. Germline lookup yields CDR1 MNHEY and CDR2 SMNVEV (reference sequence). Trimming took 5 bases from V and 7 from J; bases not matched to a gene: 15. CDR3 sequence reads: CASSIIPGGAFGGYTF. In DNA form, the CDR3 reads TGTGCCAGCAGTATTATTCCAGGGGGCGCCTTTGGTGGCTACACCTTC.

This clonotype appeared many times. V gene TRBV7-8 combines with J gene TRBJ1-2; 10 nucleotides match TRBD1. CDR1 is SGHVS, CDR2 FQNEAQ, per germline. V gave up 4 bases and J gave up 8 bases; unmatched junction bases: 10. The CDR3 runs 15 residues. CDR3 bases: TGTGCCAGCAGCTCTTCGACAGGGGGCGCGAGGGGCTACACCTTC. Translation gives CASSSSTGGARGYTF.

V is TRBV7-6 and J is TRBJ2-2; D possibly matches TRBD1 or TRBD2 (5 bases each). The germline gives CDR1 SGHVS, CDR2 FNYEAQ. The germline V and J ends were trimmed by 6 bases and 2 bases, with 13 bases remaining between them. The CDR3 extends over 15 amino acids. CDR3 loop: CASRVTGTNTGELFF. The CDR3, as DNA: TGTGCCAGCAGAGTAACCGGGACCAACACCGGGGAGCTGTTTTTT. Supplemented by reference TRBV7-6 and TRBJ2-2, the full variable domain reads GAGVSQSPRYKVTKRGQDVALRCDPISGHVSLYWYRQALGQGPEFLTYFNYEAQQDKSGLPNDRFSAERPEGSISTLTIQRTEQRDSAMYRCASRVTGTNTGELFFGEGSRLTVL.

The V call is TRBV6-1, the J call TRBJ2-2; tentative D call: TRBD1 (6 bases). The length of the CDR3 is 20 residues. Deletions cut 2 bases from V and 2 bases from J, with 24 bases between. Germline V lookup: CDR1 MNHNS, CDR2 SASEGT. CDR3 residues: CASSESPPGQSLHNTGELFF. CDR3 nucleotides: TGTGCCAGCAGTGAATCACCACCGGGACAATCCTTACATAACACCGGGGAGCTGTTTTTT.

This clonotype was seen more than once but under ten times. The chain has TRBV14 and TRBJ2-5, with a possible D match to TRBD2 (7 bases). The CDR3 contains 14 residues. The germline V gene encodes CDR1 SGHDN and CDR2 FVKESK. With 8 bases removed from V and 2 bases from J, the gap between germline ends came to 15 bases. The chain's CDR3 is CASGGRGDQETQYF. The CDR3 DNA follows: TGTGCCAGCGGGGGCCGGGGGGATCAAGAGACCCAGTACTTC. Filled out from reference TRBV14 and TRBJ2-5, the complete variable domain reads EAGVTQFPSHSVIEKGQTVTLRCDPISGHDNLYWYRRVMGKEIKFLLHFVKESKQDESGMPNNRFLAERTGGTYSTLKVQPAELEDSGVYFCASGGRGDQETQYFGPGTRLLVL.

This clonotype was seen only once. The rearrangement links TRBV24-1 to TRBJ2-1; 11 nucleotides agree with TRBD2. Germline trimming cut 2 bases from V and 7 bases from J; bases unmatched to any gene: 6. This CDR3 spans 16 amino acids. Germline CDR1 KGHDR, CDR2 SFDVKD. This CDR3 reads CATSDSSSGRRNEQFF. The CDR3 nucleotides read TGTGCCACCAGTGATTCGTCTAGCGGGAGGAGGAATGAGCAGTTCTTC.

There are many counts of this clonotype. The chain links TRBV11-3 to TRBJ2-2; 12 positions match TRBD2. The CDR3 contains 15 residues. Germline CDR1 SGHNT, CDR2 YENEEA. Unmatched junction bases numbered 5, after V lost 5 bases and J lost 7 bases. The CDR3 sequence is CASSPTSGSIGELFF. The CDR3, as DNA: TGTGCCAGCAGCCCGACTAGCGGGAGCATCGGGGAGCTGTTTTTT.

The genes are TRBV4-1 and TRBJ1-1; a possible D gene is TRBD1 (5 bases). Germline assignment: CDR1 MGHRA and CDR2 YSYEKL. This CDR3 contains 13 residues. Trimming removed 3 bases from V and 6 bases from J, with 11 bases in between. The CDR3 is CASSQADRSEAFF. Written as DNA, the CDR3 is TGCGCCAGCAGCCAGGCAGACAGATCTGAAGCTTTCTTT.

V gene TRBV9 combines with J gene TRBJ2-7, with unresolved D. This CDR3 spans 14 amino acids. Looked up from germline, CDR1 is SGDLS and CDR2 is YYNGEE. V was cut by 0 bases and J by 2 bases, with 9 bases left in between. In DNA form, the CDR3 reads TGTGCCAGCAGCGTAGCAGGTCTCACCTACGAGCAGTACTTC. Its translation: CASSVAGLTYEQYF.

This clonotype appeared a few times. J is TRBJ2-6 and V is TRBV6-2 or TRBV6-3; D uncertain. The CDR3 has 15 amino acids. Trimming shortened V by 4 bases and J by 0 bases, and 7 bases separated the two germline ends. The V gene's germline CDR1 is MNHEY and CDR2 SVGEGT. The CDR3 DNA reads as TGTGCCAGCAGTTCCATTTACTCTGGGGCCAACGTCCTGACTTTC. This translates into CASSSIYSGANVLTF.

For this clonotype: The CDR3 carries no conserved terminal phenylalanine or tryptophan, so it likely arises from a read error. The CDR3 region has the DNA TGCGCCAGCAGCTTGCAGACTAGCTCGTCTGACGAGCAGTACCTC. It translates to CASSLQTSSSDEQYL. The rearrangement joins TRBV5-1 to TRBJ2-1, with 7 bases matching TRBD2. The end of the DNA aligns better with TRBJ2-7, so the J call may be wrong. CDR3 length equals 15 residues. Germline V gene sequence: CDR1 SGHRS, CDR2 YFSETQ.

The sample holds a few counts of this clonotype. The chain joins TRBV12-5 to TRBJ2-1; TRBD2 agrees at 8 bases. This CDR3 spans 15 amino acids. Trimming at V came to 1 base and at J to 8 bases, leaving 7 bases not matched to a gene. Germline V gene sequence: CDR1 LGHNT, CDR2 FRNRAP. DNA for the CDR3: TGTGCTAGTGGTTTGGACCGGGGGGGGAGGTATGAGCAGTTCTTC. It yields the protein CASGLDRGGRYEQFF.

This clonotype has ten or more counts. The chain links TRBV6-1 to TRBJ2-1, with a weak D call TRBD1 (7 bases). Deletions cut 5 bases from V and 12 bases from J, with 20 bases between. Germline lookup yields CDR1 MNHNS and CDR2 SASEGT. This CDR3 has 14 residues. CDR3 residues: CASSPGTAVGGQFF. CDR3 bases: TGTGCCAGCAGTCCGGGGACAGCCGTCGGGGGGCAGTTCTTC.

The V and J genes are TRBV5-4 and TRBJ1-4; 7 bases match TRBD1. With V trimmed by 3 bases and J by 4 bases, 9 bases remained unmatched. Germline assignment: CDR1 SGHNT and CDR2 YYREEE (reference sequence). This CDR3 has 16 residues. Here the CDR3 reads CASSSGATGINEKLFF. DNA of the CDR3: TGTGCCAGCAGCTCTGGGGCGACAGGGATTAATGAAAAACTGTTTTTT.

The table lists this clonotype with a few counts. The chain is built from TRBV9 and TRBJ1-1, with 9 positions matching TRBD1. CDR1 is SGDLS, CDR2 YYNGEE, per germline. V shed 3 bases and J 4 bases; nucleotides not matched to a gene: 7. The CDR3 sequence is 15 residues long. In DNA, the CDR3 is TGTGCCAGCAGCGACGACAGGGGGTTGTCCACTGAAGCTTTCTTT. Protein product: CASSDDRGLSTEAFF.

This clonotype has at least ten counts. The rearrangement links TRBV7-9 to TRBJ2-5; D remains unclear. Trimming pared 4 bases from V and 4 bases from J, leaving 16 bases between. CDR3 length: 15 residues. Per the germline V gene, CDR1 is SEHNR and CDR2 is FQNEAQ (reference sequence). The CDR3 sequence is CASSSHSGVGETQYF. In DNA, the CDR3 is TGTGCCAGCAGCTCCCACTCGGGCGTCGGAGAGACCCAGTACTTC.

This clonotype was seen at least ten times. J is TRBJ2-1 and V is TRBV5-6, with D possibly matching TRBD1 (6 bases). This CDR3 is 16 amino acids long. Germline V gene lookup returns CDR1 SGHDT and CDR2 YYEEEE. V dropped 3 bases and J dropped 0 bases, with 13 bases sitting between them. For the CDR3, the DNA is TGTGCCAGCAGCTCGGAGGACAGCAGCTCCTACAATGAGCAGTTCTTC. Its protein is CASSSEDSSSYNEQFF.

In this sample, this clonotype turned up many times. The CDR3 nucleotides are TGTGCCATCAGTGAGTCCCCGACTAGCGGGGACGCGAAGACCCAGTACTTC. Protein product: CAISESPTSGDAKTQYF. This rearrangement joins TRBV10-3 to TRBJ2-5; TRBD2 agrees at 11 bases. From germline, CDR1 is ENHRY and CDR2 SYGVKD. J lost 6 bases, V lost 0 bases, and 9 bases had no gene match. The CDR3 length is 17 residues.

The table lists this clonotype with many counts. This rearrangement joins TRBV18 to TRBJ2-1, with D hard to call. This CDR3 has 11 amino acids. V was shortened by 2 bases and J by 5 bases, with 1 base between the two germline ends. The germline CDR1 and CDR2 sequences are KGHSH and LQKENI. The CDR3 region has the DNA TGTGCCAGCTCACCAGACAATGAGCAGTTCTTC. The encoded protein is CASSPDNEQFF.

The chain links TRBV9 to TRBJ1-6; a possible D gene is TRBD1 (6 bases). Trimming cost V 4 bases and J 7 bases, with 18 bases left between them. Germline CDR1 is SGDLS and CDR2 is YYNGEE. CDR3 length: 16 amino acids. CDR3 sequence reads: CASSPTSGGTNSPLHF. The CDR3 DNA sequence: TGTGCCAGCAGCCCAACGTCGGGGGGCACGAATTCACCCCTCCACTTT.

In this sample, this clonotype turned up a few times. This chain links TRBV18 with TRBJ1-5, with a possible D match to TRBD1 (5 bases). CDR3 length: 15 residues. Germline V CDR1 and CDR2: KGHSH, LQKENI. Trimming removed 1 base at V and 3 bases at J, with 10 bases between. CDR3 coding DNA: TGTGCCAGCTCACCACGGAGGGGCGACAATCAGCCCCAGCATTTT. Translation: CASSPRRGDNQPQHF.

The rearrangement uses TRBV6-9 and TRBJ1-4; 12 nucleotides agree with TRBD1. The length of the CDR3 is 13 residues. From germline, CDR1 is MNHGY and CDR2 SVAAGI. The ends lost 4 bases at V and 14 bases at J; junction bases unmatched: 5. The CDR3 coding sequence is TGTGCCAGCAGTTCCGGGACAGGGGGCGTTCTGTTTTTT. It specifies CASSSGTGGVLFF.

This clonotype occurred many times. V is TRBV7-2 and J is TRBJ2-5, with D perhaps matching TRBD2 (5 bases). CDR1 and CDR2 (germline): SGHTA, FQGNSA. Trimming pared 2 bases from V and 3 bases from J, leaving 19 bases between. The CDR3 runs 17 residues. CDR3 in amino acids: CASSLSVREIRKETQYF. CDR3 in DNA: TGTGCCAGCAGCTTATCGGTCCGGGAAATCAGAAAAGAGACCCAGTACTTC.